This T cell receptor (beta chain) was captured by sequencing in a study of human T cells and chemical hapten exposure. The wider study: Weekly diphenylcyclopropenone doses were given to patients' scalps across the roughly 25-week study. Study-level points and caveats: Expanded TCRs grouped into significantly more large CDR3 similarity clusters than controls produced.

This clonotype was counted between two and nine times. The antigen remains unidentified. Germline-derived CDR1 and CDR2 are GTSNPN and SVGIG (reference sequence). Trimming stripped 0 bases from V and 7 bases from J, with 16 bases between. The CDR3 covers 15 residues. A single record per CDR3 protein comes from TCRdb applying MiXCR to the RACE reads. The data hold 110,000 to 150,000 distinct CDR3 sequences, with 12% observed a single time. Stated time point: patch test 2, 6 weeks after DPC sensitization. Treatment reported: therapeutic diphenylcyclopropenone sensitization with weekly scalp DPC. The sequence derives from a woman between 50 and 59 years old with alopecia areata. Some clones in this sample may be carry-over from other donors' samples. V gene TRBV30 combines with J gene TRBJ1-5; D not resolved. The sequencing used whole blood, collected in connection with sensitization to the hapten diphenylcyclopropenone (DPC). The CDR3 protein is CAWSVGVGGSQPQHF. The CDR3 DNA sequence: TGTGCCTGGAGTGTAGGTGTTGGCGGAAGCCAGCCCCAGCATTTT.